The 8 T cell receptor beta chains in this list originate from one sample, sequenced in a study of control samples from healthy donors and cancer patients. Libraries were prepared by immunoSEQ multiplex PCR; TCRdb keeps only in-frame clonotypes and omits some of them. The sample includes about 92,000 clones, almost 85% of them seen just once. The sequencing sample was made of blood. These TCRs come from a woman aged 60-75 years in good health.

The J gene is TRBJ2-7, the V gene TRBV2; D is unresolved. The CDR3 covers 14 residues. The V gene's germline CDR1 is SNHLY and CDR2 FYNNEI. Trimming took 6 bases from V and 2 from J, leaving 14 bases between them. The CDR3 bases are TGTGCCAGCAGGTTCGGGTCCCCAACCTACGAGCAGTACTTC. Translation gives CASRFGSPTYEQYF. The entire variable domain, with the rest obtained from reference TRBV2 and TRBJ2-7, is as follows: EPEVTQTPSHQVTQMGQEVILRCVPISNHLYFYWYRQILGQKVEFLVSFYNNEISEKSEIFDDQFSVERPDGSNFTLKIRSTKLEDSAMYFCASRFGSPTYEQYFGPGTRLTVT.

The CDR3 here is CASSMMDNTEAFF. The CDR3 region has the DNA TGTGCCAGTAGTATGATGGATAACACTGAAGCTTTCTTT. The rearrangement joins TRBV19 to TRBJ1-1; D unresolved. Germline CDR1 reads LNHDA; CDR2 reads SQIVND (reference sequence). The V end was cut by 3 bases, the J end by 2 bases, with 7 bases between. The CDR3 is 13 residues long.

The CDR3 DNA reads TGTGCCAGCAGCTCCCAGTCAGCGTTTGAAAAACTGTTTTTT. Its translation: CASSSQSAFEKLFF. V and J are TRBV11-2 and TRBJ1-4, with D hard to call. V was trimmed by 4 bases and J by 7 bases, leaving 13 bases between them. Germline lookup yields CDR1 SGHAT and CDR2 FQNNGV. The CDR3 runs to 14 residues.

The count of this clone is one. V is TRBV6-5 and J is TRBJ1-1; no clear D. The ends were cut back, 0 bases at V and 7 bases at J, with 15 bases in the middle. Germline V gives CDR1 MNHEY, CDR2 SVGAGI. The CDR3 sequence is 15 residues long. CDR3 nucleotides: TGTGCCAGCAGTTACTCCGCAAGAGCCCACTATGAAGCTTTCTTT. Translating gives CASSYSARAHYEAFF.

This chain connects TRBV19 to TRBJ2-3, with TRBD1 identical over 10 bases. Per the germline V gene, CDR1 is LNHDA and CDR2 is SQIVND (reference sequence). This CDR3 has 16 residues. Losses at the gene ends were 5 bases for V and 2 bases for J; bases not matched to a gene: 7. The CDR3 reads CASSDPGQGFTDTQYF. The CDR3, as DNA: TGTGCCAGTAGTGACCCGGGACAGGGGTTCACAGATACGCAGTATTTT. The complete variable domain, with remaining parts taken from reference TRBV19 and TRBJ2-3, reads DGGITQSPKYLFRKEGQNVTLSCEQNLNHDAMYWYRQDPGQGLRLIYYSQIVNDFQKGDIAEGYSVSREKKESFPLTVTSAQKNPTAFYLCASSDPGQGFTDTQYFGPGTRLTVL.

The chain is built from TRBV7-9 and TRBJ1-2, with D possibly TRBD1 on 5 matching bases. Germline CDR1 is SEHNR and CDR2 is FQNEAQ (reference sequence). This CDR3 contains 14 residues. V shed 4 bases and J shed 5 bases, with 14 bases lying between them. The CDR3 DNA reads TGTGCCAGCAGCTCCCGGGGCGCTAGGTATGGCTACACCTTC. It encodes CASSSRGARYGYTF.

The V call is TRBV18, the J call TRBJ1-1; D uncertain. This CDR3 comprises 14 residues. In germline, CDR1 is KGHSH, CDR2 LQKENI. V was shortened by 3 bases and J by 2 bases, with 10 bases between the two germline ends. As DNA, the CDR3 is TGTGCCAGCTCACCCGTTGGTGGAAACACTGAAGCTTTCTTT. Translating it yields CASSPVGGNTEAFF.

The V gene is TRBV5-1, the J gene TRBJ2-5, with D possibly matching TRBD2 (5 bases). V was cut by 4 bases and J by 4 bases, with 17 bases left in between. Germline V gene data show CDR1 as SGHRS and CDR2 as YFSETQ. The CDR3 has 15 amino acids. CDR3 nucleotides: TGCGCCAGCAGCGATACTAGTATGTGGCCAGAGACCCAGTACTTC. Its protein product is CASSDTSMWPETQYF.